This T cell receptor (beta chain) was found in a study of T cells expressing NK-cell markers. Looking at the study overall: Source material for TCR beta repertoires consisted of sorted CD3+CD56+NKG2C+, CD3+CD56+NKG2C- and CD3+CD56-NKG2C+ T cells. HCMV seropositivity marked seven of the eight sequenced donors; one was seronegative. Study-wide results and caveats: The study found dominant NKG2C+ clonotypes at roughly 1.0-7.0% of CD8+ T cells in 5 or 6 donors.

A note on this clonotype: Its antigen remains unknown.

Libraries used 5'RACE template switching adding universal primer site and UMIs. From its re-call of the 5' RACE reads, TCRdb lists each CDR3 protein once, without DNA. The sample holds some 150,000 distinct CDR3 sequences. Per germline, CDR1 SNHLY and CDR2 FYNNEI. This CDR3 is 16 amino acids long. The clonotype was recovered from a woman in her fifties or sixties in good health. V is TRBV2 and J is TRBJ1-2; TCRdb's D call of TRBD1 is untestable without DNA. Sequenced: blood T cells: a sorted CD56 or NKG2C T cell subset, CD4+ or CD8+ T cells, or bulk PBMC T cells (not recorded which). The CDR3 sequence is CASSVDRNTVNYGYTF.